The 16 T cell receptor beta chains below come from one sample, sequenced in a study of blood T cell repertoires in COVID-19. This table comes from immunoSEQ multiplex PCR, and its TCRdb copy is limited to in-frame clones, with some not included. The data show about 300,000 clones, 70% to 90% seen once. Sequenced material: peripheral blood. These receptor sequences come from a man aged 18 to 29 with active or convalescent COVID-19.

This clone has just a few counts. This chain joins TRBV5-1 and TRBJ2-5; the match to TRBD1 covers 10 bases. The germline CDR1 and CDR2 sequences are SGHRS and YFSETQ. V gave up 0 bases and J gave up 5 bases; unmatched junction bases: 4. CDR3 size: 15 residues. CDR3 nucleotides: TGCGCCAGCAGCTTGGTGGGACAGGGGCTTGAGACCCAGTACTTC. This gives the protein CASSLVGQGLETQYF. The variable domain in full, with the rest retrieved from reference TRBV5-1 and TRBJ2-5, is KAGVTQTPRYLIKTRGQQVTLSCSPISGHRSVSWYQQTPGQGLQFLFEYFSETQRNKGNFPGRFSGRQFSNSRSEMNVSTLELGDSALYLCASSLVGQGLETQYFGPGTRLLVL.

The chain employs TRBV24-1 and TRBJ2-5; 10 bases are a match to TRBD2. Germline loops: CDR1 KGHDR, CDR2 SFDVKD. This CDR3 is 15 amino acids long. Germline trimming cut 3 bases from V and 5 bases from J; bases unmatched to any gene: 5. CDR3 in DNA: TGTGCCACCAGTGATCCCGGGACTAGCGATGAGACCCAGTACTTC. Translation: CATSDPGTSDETQYF.

The rearrangement joins TRBV4-3 to TRBJ1-2; D call uncertain. There are 13 residues in the CDR3. Trimming removed 1 base from V and 5 bases from J, with 8 bases in between. Germline lookup yields CDR1 LGHNA and CDR2 YSLEER. The CDR3 reads CASSQAGLYGYTF. The CDR3 bases are TGCGCCAGCAGCCAAGCTGGGCTGTATGGCTACACCTTC.

The gene calls are TRBV7-8 and TRBJ1-1, with D possibly matching TRBD1 (5 bases). V shed 5 bases and J shed 1 base, with 14 bases lying between them. CDR3 length: 15 amino acids. CDR1 SGHVS and CDR2 FQNEAQ come from the germline V gene. The CDR3 protein is CASSALLGGNTEAFF. The CDR3, as DNA: TGTGCCAGCAGCGCGCTCCTCGGGGGGAACACTGAAGCTTTCTTT.

This rearrangement joins TRBV4-1 to TRBJ2-7; 11 bases align to TRBD1. The CDR3 spans 16 residues. Unmatched junction bases numbered 6, after V lost 4 bases and J lost 1 base. Germline values: CDR1 MGHRA, CDR2 YSYEKL. In nucleotides, the CDR3 is TGCGCCAGCAGCCCGCCCGGGACAGGGGGTTCCTACGAGCAGTACTTC. Translating gives CASSPPGTGGSYEQYF.

V and J are TRBV11-3 and TRBJ2-5, with TRBD1 as a possible D gene (6 bases). Trimming shortened V by 4 bases and J by 9 bases, and 15 bases separated the two germline ends. The CDR3 length is 13 residues. Germline V gene data show CDR1 as SGHNT and CDR2 as YENEEA. Here the CDR3 DNA reads TGTGCCAGCAGCTCCGGGACGGACAGACCCCAGTACTTC. This codes for CASSSGTDRPQYF.

This chain connects TRBV11-2 to TRBJ2-1; 12 positions agree with TRBD2. With 2 bases clipped from V and 8 bases from J, the junction kept 4 bases outside the gene matches. Looked up from germline, CDR1 is SGHAT and CDR2 is FQNNGV. The CDR3 is made up of 15 amino acids. The CDR3 here is CASSLLAGGMDEQFF. CDR3 nucleotide sequence: TGTGCCAGCAGCTTACTAGCGGGGGGGATGGATGAGCAGTTCTTC.

This clone was seen just once. The CDR3 DNA reads as TGTGCCAGCAGTCCCGGGACAGGGTACGAGCAGTACTTC. Translated, it gives CASSPGTGYEQYF. This sequence joins TRBV27 and TRBJ2-7, with 9 bases aligning to TRBD1. The CDR3 runs 13 residues. V lost 5 bases to trimming and J lost 4 bases; unmatched junction nucleotides: 3. CDR1 and CDR2 (germline): MNHEY, SMNVEV (reference sequence).

The rearrangement uses TRBV7-9 and TRBJ1-2; 8 nucleotides match TRBD1. The CDR3 is 12 amino acids. The J segment lost 8 bases and the V segment lost 5 bases, leaving 4 bases of the junction unmatched. From germline, CDR1 is SEHNR and CDR2 FQNEAQ (reference sequence). Here the CDR3 DNA reads TGTGCCAGCAGCCATGGACAGGGCGGCTACACCTTC. Translation: CASSHGQGGYTF.

The rearrangement links TRBV5-1 to TRBJ2-7; weak D call: TRBD2 (5 bases). The CDR3 totals 14 residues. Per the germline V gene, CDR1 is SGHRS and CDR2 is YFSETQ. V lost 0 bases to trimming and J lost 7 bases, with 14 bases between them. For the CDR3, the DNA is TGCGCCAGCAGCTTGGGGGTAGAGGGAGCTGAGCAGTACTTC. Translating it yields CASSLGVEGAEQYF. The whole variable domain, remainder taken from reference TRBV5-1 and TRBJ2-7, is KAGVTQTPRYLIKTRGQQVTLSCSPISGHRSVSWYQQTPGQGLQFLFEYFSETQRNKGNFPGRFSGRQFSNSRSEMNVSTLELGDSALYLCASSLGVEGAEQYFGPGTRLTVT.

This chain connects TRBV19 to TRBJ2-7; 8 bases fit TRBD1. Trimming at V came to 1 base and at J to 3 bases, leaving 5 bases not matched to a gene. Germline CDR1 is LNHDA and CDR2 is SQIVND (reference sequence). The CDR3 is made up of 15 amino acids. CDR3 residues: CASSIGRTGLYEQYF. The CDR3 nucleotides read TGTGCCAGTAGTATAGGCCGGACAGGGCTCTACGAGCAGTACTTC.

The chain has TRBV4-1 and TRBJ2-1, with D maybe TRBD2 (7 bases). The germline V gene encodes CDR1 MGHRA and CDR2 YSYEKL. This CDR3 comprises 16 residues. Trimming took 1 base from V and 6 from J, leaving 16 bases between them. The CDR3, as DNA: TGCGCCAGCAGCCAAGCCGCGATGGGGGGGCGCAATGAGCAGTTCTTC. It encodes CASSQAAMGGRNEQFF.

The chain carries TRBV19 and TRBJ2-2; a weak D match, TRBD2 (5 bases). Trimming cost V 3 bases and J 7 bases, with 6 bases left between them. CDR3 length equals 12 residues. The germline V gene has CDR1 LNHDA and CDR2 SQIVND (reference sequence). The CDR3 DNA reads as TGTGCCAGTAGTATCGGGGACGGGGAGCTGTTTTTT. Encoded protein: CASSIGDGELFF.

The chain joins TRBV27 to TRBJ2-7; the match to TRBD1 covers 8 bases. This CDR3 has 19 residues. CDR1 is MNHEY, CDR2 SMNVEV, per germline (reference sequence). With 4 bases clipped from V and 2 bases from J, the junction kept 19 bases outside the gene matches. CDR3 amino acids: CASSSAPGQATSRAYEQYF. The CDR3 nucleotides are TGTGCCAGCAGTTCAGCCCCGGGACAGGCCACCTCGCGGGCCTACGAGCAGTACTTC.

This chain links TRBV3-1 (or the pseudogene TRBV3-2) with TRBJ2-3; D gene uncertain. CDR1 and CDR2 (germline): LGHDT, YNNKEL (reference sequence). CDR3 size: 13 residues. Trimming pared 8 bases from V and 4 bases from J, leaving 13 bases between. CDR3 nucleotide sequence: TGTGCCAGCGGTCCGGGTGGGTCAGATACGCAGTATTTT. It translates to CASGPGGSDTQYF.

The chain carries TRBV14 and TRBJ1-3, with D hard to call. Per germline, CDR1 SGHDN and CDR2 FVKESK. Trimming took off 4 bases at V and 0 bases at J, with 16 bases between the two ends. The CDR3 is 17 amino acids. The CDR3 region is CASSPYEGSYSGNTIYF. The CDR3 coding sequence is TGTGCCAGCAGCCCCTACGAGGGCTCCTACTCTGGAAACACCATATATTTT.